Presented here are 30 T cell receptor beta chains from one specimen sequenced in a study of OX40 agonist ivuxolimab in advanced cancers. The table came from immunoSEQ multiplex PCR; TCRdb's copy has only in-frame clones and leaves some out. The sample lists about 58,000 clones, 82% seen once, with about 1.6% in the top ten. The starting material was CD4+ or CD8+ T cells sorted from blood, obtained in a trial of the OX40 agonist ivuxolimab. Receptors were obtained from an adult with an advanced solid tumor such as melanoma, head and neck, liver or kidney cancer.

This sequence joins TRBV5-6 and TRBJ1-1; possible D gene TRBD1, 6 bases. Germline V lookup: CDR1 SGHDT, CDR2 YYEEEE. Between the trimmed V and J ends, which lost 2 bases and 4 bases, there was a span of 9 bases. This CDR3 is 13 amino acids long. The CDR3 bases are TGTGCCAGCAGCTTAGGGACATCCACTGAAGCTTTCTTT. Protein sequence: CASSLGTSTEAFF. The entire variable domain, with the rest obtained from reference TRBV5-6 and TRBJ1-1, is as follows: DAGVTQSPTHLIKTRGQQVTLRCSPKSGHDTVSWYQQALGQGPQFIFQYYEEEERQRGNFPDRFSGHQFPNYSSELNVNALLLGDSALYLCASSLGTSTEAFFGQGTRLTVV.

This chain connects TRBV5-8 to TRBJ1-6; D uncertain. Trimming left V 1 base short and J 7 bases short, with 9 bases between. The germline CDR1 and CDR2 sequences are SGHTS and YDEGEE. This CDR3 is built from 14 residues. In nucleotides, the CDR3 is TGTGCCAGCAGCTTGAGAGTCACCAATTCACCCCTCCACTTT. Translated, it gives CASSLRVTNSPLHF.

This clone has only a few counts. The rearrangement links TRBV7-8 to TRBJ1-1; tentatively, D is TRBD1 (5 bases). The germline gives CDR1 SGHVS, CDR2 FQNEAQ. V was cut by 6 bases and J by 5 bases, with 10 bases left in between. The CDR3 spans 12 residues. In DNA, the CDR3 is TGTGCCAGCAGTCATTGGGGGACTGAAGCTTTCTTT. Protein sequence: CASSHWGTEAFF. Combining the CDR3 with reference TRBV7-8 and TRBJ1-1 gives the whole variable domain GAGVSQSPRYKVAKRGQDVALRCDPISGHVSLFWYQQALGQGPEFLTYFQNEAQLDKSGLPSDRFFAERPEGSVSTLKIQRTQQEDSAVYLCASSHWGTEAFFGQGTRLTVV.

V and J are TRBV6-1 and TRBJ1-1; D is possibly TRBD1 (5 bases). The V end was cut by 8 bases, the J end by 2 bases, with 15 bases between. This CDR3 comprises 14 residues. From germline, CDR1 is MNHNS and CDR2 SASEGT. The CDR3 nucleotides read TGTGCCAGCCGCGGGGCCTCGGGAAACACTGAAGCTTTCTTT. Encoded protein: CASRGASGNTEAFF.

This clone has more than one count but fewer than ten. The CDR3 here is CASSPARRSYNSPLHF. CDR3 coding DNA: TGTGCCAGCAGCCCGGCCCGGAGGTCCTATAATTCACCCCTCCACTTT. The rearrangement uses TRBV11-2 and TRBJ1-6, with D unresolved. Deletions cut 5 bases from V and 1 base from J, with 12 bases between. Germline CDR1 and CDR2: SGHAT and FQNNGV. The CDR3 length is 16 residues. Full variable domain (rest looked up from reference TRBV11-2 and TRBJ1-6): EAGVAQSPRYKIIEKRQSVAFWCNPISGHATLYWYQQILGQGPKLLIQFQNNGVVDDSQLPKDRFSAERLKGVDSTLKIQPAKLEDSAVYLCASSPARRSYNSPLHFGNGTRLTVT.

V is TRBV10-1 and J is TRBJ2-1, with a weak D call TRBD2 (5 bases). The germline V gene encodes CDR1 WNHNN and CDR2 SYGVQD (reference sequence). Trimming took 8 bases from V and 10 from J, leaving 18 bases between them. The CDR3 extends over 13 amino acids. The CDR3 nucleotides read TGCGCCAGCCTATGGACTCCGCTGGGGGAGCAGTTCTTC. Amino acids: CASLWTPLGEQFF.

This clone was seen only once. The chain uses TRBV9 and TRBJ1-2; TRBD1 might be the D (6 bases). This CDR3 region has 14 residues. Germline V gene lookup returns CDR1 SGDLS and CDR2 YYNGEE. V lost 0 bases, J lost 4 bases, and 10 bases lay in between. The CDR3 DNA is TGTGCCAGCAGCGTAGCAGGACAGCCCTATGGCTACACCTTC. It encodes CASSVAGQPYGYTF.

This clone turned up a few times. The chain carries TRBV7-2 and TRBJ2-6; no firm D call. V dropped 2 bases and J dropped 0 bases, with 5 bases sitting between them. Germline loops: CDR1 SGHTA, CDR2 FQGNSA. This CDR3 has 15 residues. The CDR3 is CASSLLVSGANVLTF. The DNA for the CDR3 is TGTGCCAGCAGCTTATTAGTCTCTGGGGCCAACGTCCTGACTTTC.

The chain is built from TRBV11-2 and TRBJ2-5; D possibly uses TRBD1 or TRBD2 (5 bases each). CDR1 SGHAT and CDR2 FQNNGV come from the germline V gene. The V gene lost 5 bases and the J gene lost 5 bases, with 15 bases spanning the gap. CDR3 length equals 14 residues. CDR3: CASSEEFGTETQYF. In nucleotides, the CDR3 is TGTGCCAGCAGCGAAGAGTTCGGGACCGAGACCCAGTACTTC.

About this clone: Mismatch with germline at one junction end may stem from a read error. The J gene is TRBJ2-3, the V gene TRBV7-7, with unresolved D. Germline V gene lookup returns CDR1 SSHAT and CDR2 FNYEAQ (reference sequence). The CDR3 runs 15 residues. As DNA, the CDR3 is TGTGCTAGCAGCTTGGCCCGTGCTAGCACAGATACGCAGTATTTT. This gives the protein CASSLARASTDTQYF.

The chain uses TRBV29-1 and TRBJ2-1, with 7 bases fitting TRBD2. Germline CDR1 reads SQVTM; CDR2 reads ANQGSEA. This CDR3 contains 16 residues. V lost 1 base, J lost 2 bases, and 8 bases stayed unmatched. The CDR3 nucleotides read TGCAGCGTTGAAGGGTCGCTAGCGGAAACCTACAATGAGCAGTTCTTC. Translating gives CSVEGSLAETYNEQFF.

This clone was recorded only once. The V gene is TRBV6-1, the J gene TRBJ2-1; 9 bases are a match to TRBD2. V lost 7 bases, J lost 8 bases, and 9 bases stayed unmatched. Germline loops: CDR1 MNHNS, CDR2 SASEGT. The CDR3 covers 14 residues. DNA of the CDR3: TGTGCCAGCAATCCGGGACTAGCTGGGGATGAGCAGTTCTTC. As protein: CASNPGLAGDEQFF.

The sample holds a few counts of this clone. This rearrangement joins TRBV11-2 to TRBJ2-7, with D hard to call. The V end lost 2 bases, the J end lost 3 bases, and 14 bases lay between the germline ends. The CDR3 has 15 residues. Germline V gene lookup returns CDR1 SGHAT and CDR2 FQNNGV. Written as DNA, the CDR3 is TGTGCCAGCAGCTTAAAGGATCCCAGCTACTACGAGCAGTACTTC. Encoded protein: CASSLKDPSYYEQYF.

V and J are TRBV9 and TRBJ1-1; D gene ambiguous. The CDR3 consists of 14 residues. V lost 2 bases and J 6 bases, leaving 14 bases between the germline ends. Germline CDR1 reads SGDLS; CDR2 reads YYNGEE. The CDR3 here is CASSVGVGRPEAFF. CDR3 sequence (DNA): TGTGCCAGCAGCGTCGGTGTCGGACGGCCTGAAGCTTTCTTT. Based on the CDR3 plus reference TRBV9 and TRBJ1-1, the full variable domain is DSGVTQTPKHLITATGQRVTLRCSPRSGDLSVYWYQQSLDQGLQFLIQYYNGEERAKGNILERFSAQQFPDLHSELNLSSLELGDSALYFCASSVGVGRPEAFFGQGTRLTVV.

CDR3 bases: TGTGCCAGCAGCTTCCCAGGAACCTACGAGCAGTACTTC. It specifies CASSFPGTYEQYF. The gene calls are TRBV7-2 and TRBJ2-7; the D is unclear. Germline values: CDR1 SGHTA, CDR2 FQGNSA. V lost 3 bases and J 2 bases, leaving 8 bases between the germline ends. This CDR3 contains 13 residues.

V usage is TRBV4-3 and J usage is TRBJ2-2; 9 bases align to TRBD1. The CDR3 extends over 17 amino acids. V lost 4 bases to trimming and J lost 0 bases; unmatched junction nucleotides: 6. Germline V gene lookup returns CDR1 LGHNA and CDR2 YSLEER. The CDR3 here is CASSRHRQGANTGELFF. CDR3 coding DNA: TGCGCCAGCAGCCGCCACAGACAGGGGGCGAACACCGGGGAGCTGTTTTTT.

This chain's CDR3 is CASSLVGRGHSEQFF. CDR3 in DNA: TGTGCCAGCAGCTTAGTTGGCAGGGGCCACAGTGAGCAGTTCTTC. The chain is built from TRBV7-2 and TRBJ2-1; a possible D gene is TRBD1 (6 bases). Trimming left V 1 base short and J 9 bases short, with 16 bases between. Looked up from germline, CDR1 is SGHTA and CDR2 is FQGNSA. The CDR3 runs to 15 residues.

The chain couples TRBV11-1 to TRBJ2-7; the D gene is possibly TRBD1 (6 bases). This CDR3 is 17 amino acids long. V shed 4 bases and J shed 4 bases, with 23 bases lying between them. Per the germline V gene, CDR1 is SGHAT and CDR2 is FQDESV (reference sequence). This CDR3 reads CASSSGSGNSGAYEQYF. The CDR3 coding sequence is TGTGCCAGCAGCTCAGGCTCGGGTAATTCAGGGGCATACGAGCAGTACTTC.

The V gene is TRBV10-3, the J gene TRBJ2-5, with D perhaps TRBD1 or TRBD2 (6 bases each). V was clipped by 3 bases and J by 2 bases, with 16 bases between them. This CDR3 is 16 amino acids long. Germline-derived CDR1 and CDR2 are ENHRY and SYGVKD. CDR3 coding DNA: TGTGCCATCAGTGAAGGGGGGAGTGGGGAGCAAGAGACCCAGTACTTC. This translates into CAISEGGSGEQETQYF.

Here the CDR3 DNA reads TGTGCCAGCTCACCAAGGCAAGGACAGGCTGGGGACGAGCAGTACTTC. It codes for CASSPRQGQAGDEQYF. This rearrangement joins TRBV18 to TRBJ2-7, with 7 bases that match TRBD1. The CDR3 is 16 residues long. CDR1 KGHSH and CDR2 LQKENI come from the germline V gene. V shed 2 bases, J shed 5 bases, and the junction held 12 bases outside the gene matches.

This clone has only a few counts. The chain recombines TRBV29-1 with TRBJ1-5; no definite D call. The ends were cut back, 3 bases at V and 7 bases at J, with 13 bases in the middle. CDR1 is SQVTM, CDR2 ANQGSEA, per germline. This CDR3 comprises 13 residues. The CDR3 loop is CSVEFLRGQPQHF. The DNA for the CDR3 is TGCAGCGTTGAGTTCCTCCGCGGGCAGCCCCAGCATTTT.

Sample share makes this clone medium-sized (0.01 to 0.1%). The chain is built from TRBV11-3 and TRBJ2-1; D not resolved. CDR1 is SGHNT, CDR2 YENEEA, per germline. The germline V and J ends were trimmed by 1 base and 9 bases, with 7 bases remaining between them. This CDR3 is 12 amino acids long. The CDR3 DNA is TGTGCCAGCAGCTTAGTCCCGACTGAGCAGTTCTTC. Protein: CASSLVPTEQFF.

The chain carries TRBV9 and TRBJ2-5; 9 nucleotides align to TRBD1. Germline CDR1 and CDR2: SGDLS and YYNGEE. The V segment lost 1 base and the J segment 5 bases; nucleotides outside the gene matches: 12. The CDR3 is made up of 17 amino acids. The CDR3 DNA is TGTGCCAGCAGCGTAAGGGTTGGGACAGGGTTTGTCGAGACCCAGTACTTC. This sequence encodes CASSVRVGTGFVETQYF.

This sequence joins TRBV7-9 and TRBJ1-4; D is ambiguous. The V gene's germline CDR1 is SEHNR and CDR2 FQNEAQ (reference sequence). The CDR3 has 17 residues. Trimming removed 1 base at V and 0 bases at J, with 12 bases between. This chain's CDR3 is CASSLGRDQATNEKLFF. CDR3 coding DNA: TGTGCCAGCAGCTTAGGTCGAGACCAGGCAACTAATGAAAAACTGTTTTTT. Filled out from reference TRBV7-9 and TRBJ1-4, the complete variable domain reads DTGVSQNPRHKITKRGQNVTFRCDPISEHNRLYWYRQTLGQGPEFLTYFQNEAQLEKSRLLSDRFSAERPKGSFSTLEIQRTEQGDSAMYLCASSLGRDQATNEKLFFGSGTQLSVL.

The chain is built from TRBV7-3 and TRBJ2-3; 9 bases fit TRBD2. The CDR3 loop spans 16 amino acids. Trimming at V came to 2 bases and at J to 3 bases, leaving 6 bases not matched to a gene. Germline assignment: CDR1 SGHTA and CDR2 FQGTGA. CDR3 protein: CASSLEAGGGTDTQYF. CDR3 nucleotide sequence: TGTGCCAGCAGCTTAGAAGCGGGGGGAGGAACAGATACGCAGTATTTT.

A single count supports this clone. This chain links TRBV5-1 with TRBJ1-3; TRBD1 matches at 7 bases. CDR3 length equals 16 residues. The V gene's germline CDR1 is SGHRS and CDR2 YFSETQ. Losses at the gene ends were 4 bases for V and 0 bases for J; bases not matched to a gene: 7. As DNA, the CDR3 is TGCGCCAGCAGCCCAGACAGGGATCGCTCTGGAAACACCATATATTTT. This encodes CASSPDRDRSGNTIYF.

The rearrangement links TRBV5-1 to TRBJ2-5; 7 bases line up with TRBD2. The germline V gene encodes CDR1 SGHRS and CDR2 YFSETQ. Trimming cost V 0 bases and J 3 bases; bases outside gene matches: 2. The CDR3 runs 14 residues. In nucleotides, the CDR3 is TGCGCCAGCAGCTTGGGGAGCGGGAAAGAGACCCAGTACTTC. Its translation is CASSLGSGKETQYF.

The table lists this clone with a count of one. V is TRBV10-2 and J is TRBJ2-2, with D perhaps matching TRBD1 or TRBD2 (6 bases each). Germline lookup yields CDR1 WSHSY and CDR2 SAAADI. V was pared by 0 bases and J by 1 base, with 12 bases between. The CDR3 length is 17 residues. DNA of the CDR3: TGCGCCAGCAGTGAGTCGAGGGGGGTTTGGAACACCGGGGAGCTGTTTTTT. This sequence encodes CASSESRGVWNTGELFF.

The chain recombines TRBV5-8 with TRBJ2-1; perhaps D is TRBD1 or TRBD2 (5 bases each). This CDR3 comprises 16 residues. The V gene's germline CDR1 is SGHTS and CDR2 YDEGEE. Trimming cost V 0 bases and J 5 bases, with 15 bases left between them. CDR3 residues: CASSLVGVMFNNEQFF. The CDR3 region has the DNA TGTGCCAGCAGCTTGGTGGGGGTAATGTTTAACAATGAGCAGTTCTTC.

CDR3 in DNA: TGCAGCGTTGGTCTGGGACTGCAAGAGACCCAGTACTTC. Protein product: CSVGLGLQETQYF. V gene TRBV29-1 combines with J gene TRBJ2-5; D is perhaps TRBD2 (6 bases). Between the trimmed V and J ends, which lost 4 bases and 2 bases, there was a span of 11 bases. Germline lookup yields CDR1 SQVTM and CDR2 ANQGSEA. This CDR3 is 13 amino acids long.